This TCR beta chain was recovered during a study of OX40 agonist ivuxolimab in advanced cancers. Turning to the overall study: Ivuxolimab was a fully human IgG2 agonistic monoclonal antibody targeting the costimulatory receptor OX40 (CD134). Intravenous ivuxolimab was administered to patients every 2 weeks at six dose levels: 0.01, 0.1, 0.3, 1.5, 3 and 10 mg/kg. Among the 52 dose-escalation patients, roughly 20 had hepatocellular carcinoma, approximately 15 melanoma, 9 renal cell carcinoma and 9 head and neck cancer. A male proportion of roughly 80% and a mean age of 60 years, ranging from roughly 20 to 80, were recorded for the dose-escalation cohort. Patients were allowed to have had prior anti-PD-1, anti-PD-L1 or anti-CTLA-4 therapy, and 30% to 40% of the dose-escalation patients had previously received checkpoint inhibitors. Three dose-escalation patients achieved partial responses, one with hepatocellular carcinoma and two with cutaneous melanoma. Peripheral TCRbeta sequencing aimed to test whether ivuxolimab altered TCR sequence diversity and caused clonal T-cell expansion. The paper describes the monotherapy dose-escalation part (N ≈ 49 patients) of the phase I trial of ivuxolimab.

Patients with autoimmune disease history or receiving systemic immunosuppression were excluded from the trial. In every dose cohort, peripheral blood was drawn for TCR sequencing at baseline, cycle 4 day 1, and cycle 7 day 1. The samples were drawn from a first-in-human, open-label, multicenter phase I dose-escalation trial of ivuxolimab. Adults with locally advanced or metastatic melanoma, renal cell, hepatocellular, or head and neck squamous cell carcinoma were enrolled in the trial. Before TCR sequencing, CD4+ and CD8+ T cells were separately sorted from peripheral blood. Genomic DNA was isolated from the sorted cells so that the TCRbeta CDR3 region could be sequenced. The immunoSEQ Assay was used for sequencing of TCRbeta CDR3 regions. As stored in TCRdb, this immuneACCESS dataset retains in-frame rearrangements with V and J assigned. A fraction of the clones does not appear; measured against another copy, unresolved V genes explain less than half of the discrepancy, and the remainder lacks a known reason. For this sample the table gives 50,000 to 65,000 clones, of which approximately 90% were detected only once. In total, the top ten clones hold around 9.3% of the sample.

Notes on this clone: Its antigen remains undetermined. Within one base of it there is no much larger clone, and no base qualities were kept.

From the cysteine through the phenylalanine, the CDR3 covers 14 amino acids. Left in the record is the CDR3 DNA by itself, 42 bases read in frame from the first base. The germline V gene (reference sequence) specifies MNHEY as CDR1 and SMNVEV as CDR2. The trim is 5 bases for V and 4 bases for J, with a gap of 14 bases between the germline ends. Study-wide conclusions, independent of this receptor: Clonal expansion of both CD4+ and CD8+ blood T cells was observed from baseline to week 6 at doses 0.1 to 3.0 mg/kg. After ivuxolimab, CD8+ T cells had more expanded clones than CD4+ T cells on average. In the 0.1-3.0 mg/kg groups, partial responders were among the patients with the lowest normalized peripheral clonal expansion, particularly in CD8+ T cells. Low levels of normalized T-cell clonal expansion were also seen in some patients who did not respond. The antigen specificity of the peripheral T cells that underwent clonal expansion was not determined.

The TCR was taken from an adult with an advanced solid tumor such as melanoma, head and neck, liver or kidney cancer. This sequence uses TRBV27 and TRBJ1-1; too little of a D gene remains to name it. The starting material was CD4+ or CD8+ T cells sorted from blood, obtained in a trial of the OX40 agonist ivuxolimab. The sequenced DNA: TGTGCCAGCAGTCTCACTAGCGGGAGCACTGAAGCTTTCTTT. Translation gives CASSLTSGSTEAFF.